A single sample is the source of the 15 T cell receptor beta chains below, sequenced in a study of blood T cell repertoires in COVID-19. This table comes from immunoSEQ multiplex PCR, and its TCRdb copy is limited to in-frame clones, with some not included. The sample has over 100,000 clones; 55% to 75% are singletons. The sample was peripheral blood. These receptors all come from a woman in her seventies with acute or convalescent COVID-19.

The chain is built from TRBV7-9 and TRBJ2-3; D perhaps matches TRBD1 (6 bases). Germline lookup yields CDR1 SEHNR and CDR2 FQNEAQ (reference sequence). This CDR3 is 13 amino acids long. The V and J ends lost 4 bases and 4 bases respectively, with 9 bases between them. This chain's CDR3 is CASSSAGADTQYF. DNA for the CDR3: TGTGCCAGCAGCTCTGCAGGGGCAGATACGCAGTATTTT. The full variable domain, with the rest looked up from reference TRBV7-9 and TRBJ2-3, is DTGVSQNPRHKITKRGQNVTFRCDPISEHNRLYWYRQTLGQGPEFLTYFQNEAQLEKSRLLSDRFSAERPKGSFSTLEIQRTEQGDSAMYLCASSSAGADTQYFGPGTRLTVL.

To note about this clone: This specimen includes other DNA sequences encoding the same CDR3. V usage is TRBV9 and J usage is TRBJ2-2; no reliable D call. CDR1 is SGDLS, CDR2 YYNGEE, per germline. V lost 4 bases, J lost 4 bases, and 5 bases lay in between. The CDR3 length is 12 residues. The CDR3 loop is CASSTSTGELFF. For the CDR3, the DNA is TGTGCCAGCAGCACCAGCACCGGGGAGCTGTTTTTT.

This clone was seen more than once but under ten times. The chain combines TRBV12-3 or TRBV12-4 with TRBJ2-2; 9 nucleotides match TRBD2. J gave up 8 bases and V 6 bases, and 4 bases lay outside the gene matches. The CDR3 length is 13 residues. The CDR3 spells CASSPLAGGELFF. DNA for the CDR3: TGTGCCAGCAGCCCTCTAGCGGGAGGGGAGCTGTTTTTT.

V gene TRBV7-2 combines with J gene TRBJ2-7; D uncertain. The CDR3 has 14 residues. Trimming cost V 5 bases and J 2 bases, with 13 bases left between them. Germline V gene data show CDR1 as SGHTA and CDR2 as FQGNSA. The CDR3 nucleotides are TGTGCCAGCAGCGATCCGACAAGAACCTACGAGCAGTACTTC. Protein: CASSDPTRTYEQYF.

The chain employs TRBV9 and TRBJ1-5, with D uncertain. Trimming removed 0 bases from V and 3 bases from J, with 4 bases in between. CDR3 size: 13 residues. Germline V gene sequence: CDR1 SGDLS, CDR2 YYNGEE. The CDR3 region is CASSVGHNQPQHF. The CDR3 coding sequence is TGTGCCAGCAGCGTAGGACACAATCAGCCCCAGCATTTT.

This clone occurred many times. The CDR3 region has the DNA TGTGCCAGCAGCTTAGGGACAGGGATCCATGGCTACACCTTC. It translates to CASSLGTGIHGYTF. V gene TRBV11-2 combines with J gene TRBJ1-2; 8 nucleotides align to TRBD1. CDR1 is SGHAT and CDR2 is FQNNGV in the germline V gene. The CDR3 has 14 residues. V shed 1 base and J 6 bases; nucleotides not matched to a gene: 4.

This chain links TRBV25-1 with TRBJ1-1; D not resolved. Germline assignment: CDR1 MGHDK and CDR2 SYGVNS. The CDR3 sequence is 14 residues long. With 0 bases removed from V and 2 bases from J, the gap between germline ends came to 7 bases. The CDR3 sequence: CASSEYRGNTEAFF. The CDR3 region has the DNA TGTGCCAGCAGTGAATACCGGGGAAACACTGAAGCTTTCTTT.

This clone came up a few times. The chain has TRBV19 and TRBJ2-1; no clear D gene. This CDR3 is 14 amino acids long. Germline CDR1 and CDR2: LNHDA and SQIVND (reference sequence). With 3 bases removed from V and 5 bases from J, the gap between germline ends came to 11 bases. The CDR3, as DNA: TGTGCCAGTAGTATGGGCGCAGTCCACAATGAGCAGTTCTTC. The encoded protein is CASSMGAVHNEQFF.

V is TRBV7-9 and J is TRBJ2-1; 10 nucleotides agree with TRBD2. The CDR3 extends over 18 amino acids. Germline trimming cut 5 bases from V and 0 bases from J; bases unmatched to any gene: 10. Germline V gene lookup returns CDR1 SEHNR and CDR2 FQNEAQ (reference sequence). The CDR3 coding sequence is TGTGCCAGCAGCCAAGCCAGCGGGGGGGTAAGCTCCTACAATGAGCAGTTCTTC. Translating it yields CASSQASGGVSSYNEQFF.

V gene TRBV10-1 combines with J gene TRBJ2-1, with TRBD2 identical over 8 bases. The junction had 6 bases not matched to a gene; V was cut back by 6 bases and J by 2 bases. The CDR3 extends over 15 amino acids. Germline CDR1 reads WNHNN; CDR2 reads SYGVQD (reference sequence). As DNA, the CDR3 is TGCGCCAGCAGCTCAAGCGGGAGCACCTACAATGAGCAGTTCTTC. Translation: CASSSSGSTYNEQFF.

The chain's CDR3 is CASGLDYHVGELFF. For the CDR3, the DNA is TGTGCCAGCGGACTAGATTATCATGTCGGGGAGCTGTTTTTT. The chain recombines TRBV7-2 with TRBJ2-2; 7 bases align to TRBD2. CDR3 length: 14 amino acids. Germline CDR1 and CDR2: SGHTA and FQGNSA. Trimming cost V 8 bases and J 7 bases; bases outside gene matches: 10.

The V and J genes are TRBV5-4 and TRBJ1-1; 10 bases align to TRBD1. The germline V gene has CDR1 SGHNT and CDR2 YYREEE (reference sequence). This CDR3 is built from 16 residues. With V trimmed by 2 bases and J by 3 bases, 7 bases remained unmatched. The CDR3 coding sequence is TGTGCCAGCAGCTTCCGCGCGGGGACAGGGGACACTGAAGCTTTCTTT. Protein: CASSFRAGTGDTEAFF.

This chain joins TRBV3-1 (or the pseudogene TRBV3-2) and TRBJ2-5; a weak D match, TRBD1 (6 bases). V was pared by 3 bases and J by 5 bases, with 16 bases between. CDR3 length: 15 amino acids. Germline V gene data show CDR1 as LGHDT and CDR2 as YNNKEL (reference sequence). The CDR3 reads CASSHGQRLRETQYF. The CDR3 DNA reads as TGTGCCAGCAGCCACGGACAGAGGTTGAGGGAGACCCAGTACTTC.

This chain uses TRBV19 with TRBJ1-6; D unresolved. The CDR3 contains 16 residues. Trimming removed 3 bases from V and 0 bases from J, with 9 bases in between. Per germline, CDR1 LNHDA and CDR2 SQIVND (reference sequence). The CDR3: CASSITRSSYNSPLHF. The CDR3 DNA is TGTGCCAGTAGTATCACCAGAAGCTCCTATAATTCACCCCTCCACTTT.

The V and J genes are TRBV5-1 and TRBJ2-7, with 12 bases that match TRBD1. V trimming: 4 bases; J trimming: 2 bases; junction bases outside the gene matches: 10. CDR3 length: 17 residues. Germline V CDR1 and CDR2: SGHRS, YFSETQ. CDR3 DNA: TGCGCCAGCAGCGGAACGGGACAGGGGGCCTTGGCCTACGAGCAGTACTTC. Its translation: CASSGTGQGALAYEQYF.